This T cell receptor (beta chain) was identified in a study of T cell changes during pregnancy in multiple sclerosis. TCRdb's table, derived via immunoSEQ multiplex PCR, lists solely in-frame clones and lacks some. In the table there are roughly 57,000 clones, 90% of which are singletons. In germline, CDR1 is SGHTA, CDR2 FQGNSA. Trimming at V came to 2 bases and at J to 6 bases, leaving 4 bases not matched to a gene. The CDR3 totals 14 residues. The starting material was CD8+ T cells from peripheral blood mononuclear cells, obtained before pregnancy. The receptor was derived from a female donor with multiple sclerosis, enrolled in a pregnancy study. The chain employs TRBV7-2 and TRBJ2-3; 8 positions match TRBD1. CDR3 loop: CASSLPGGEDTQYF. The DNA of the CDR3 is TGTGCCAGCAGCTTACCAGGGGGCGAGGATACGCAGTATTTT. Using reference TRBV7-2 and TRBJ2-3 for the parts outside the CDR3, the full variable domain is GAGVSQSPSNKVTEKGKDVELRCDPISGHTALYWYRQSLGQGLEFLIYFQGNSAPDKSGLPSDRFSAERTGGSVSTLTIQRTQQEDSAVYLCASSLPGGEDTQYFGPGTRLTVL.